These 29 T cell receptor beta chains share one sample of origin, sequenced in a study of shared clonotypes between healthy human individuals. The assay was immunoSEQ multiplex PCR, and TCRdb's table has in-frame clones only and misses some. The sample includes hundreds of thousands of clones, approximately 71% seen only once; the top ten take approximately 12%. The specimen sequenced was PBMCs. These receptors were taken from a woman aged 40 to 55 in good health. Some clones in this sample may be carry-over from other donors' samples.

Many counts were recorded for this clone. The V and J genes are TRBV7-2 and TRBJ2-5, with D perhaps TRBD2 (5 bases). Germline V gene sequence: CDR1 SGHTA, CDR2 FQGNSA. Trimming took off 1 base at V and 7 bases at J, with 13 bases between the two ends. The CDR3 is made up of 14 amino acids. CDR3 sequence reads: CASSLEQAAGTQYF. The CDR3 DNA reads as TGTGCCAGCAGCTTAGAGCAGGCTGCGGGGACCCAGTACTTC. Full variable domain (remainder filled in from reference TRBV7-2 and TRBJ2-5): GAGVSQSPSNKVTEKGKDVELRCDPISGHTALYWYRQSLGQGLEFLIYFQGNSAPDKSGLPSDRFSAERTGGSVSTLTIQRTQQEDSAVYLCASSLEQAAGTQYFGPGTRLLVL.

Notes on this clone: It may be a read error: a sequence one base away is much more abundant. The genes are TRBV28 and TRBJ2-7; D not resolved. The V end was cut by 8 bases, the J end by 0 bases, with 23 bases between. The CDR3 loop spans 17 amino acids. Looked up from germline, CDR1 is MDHEN and CDR2 is SYDVKM. The CDR3 loop is CASGPAGPPLGSYEQYF. The DNA for the CDR3 is TGTGCCAGCGGACCCGCCGGACCCCCCTTAGGCTCCTACGAGCAGTACTTC.

About this clone itself: Additional DNA sequences in this sample encode the identical CDR3. The CDR3 is CAWSYGGYEQYF. CDR3 sequence (DNA): TGTGCCTGGTCCTATGGAGGTTACGAGCAGTACTTC. This sequence joins TRBV30 and TRBJ2-7, with a weak D call TRBD2 (5 bases). Germline CDR1 reads GTSNPN; CDR2 reads SVGIG (reference sequence). V was clipped by 5 bases and J by 4 bases, with 12 bases between them. There are 12 residues in the CDR3.

This clone was counted at least ten times. Within the sample, other DNA sequences also encode this same CDR3. The gene calls are TRBV28 and TRBJ1-2; D is undetermined. Germline CDR1 MDHEN, CDR2 SYDVKM. The CDR3 totals 12 residues. CDR3 DNA: TGTGCAGCAGAGGGCCTTAACTATGGCTACACCTTC. Protein: CAAEGLNYGYTF.

The chain joins TRBV30 to TRBJ1-1; D gene unclear. Per the germline V gene, CDR1 is GTSNPN and CDR2 is SVGIG (reference sequence). The length of the CDR3 is 13 residues. The V and J ends lost 2 bases and 3 bases respectively, with 10 bases between them. The CDR3 protein is CAWSPDRDTEAFF. CDR3 nucleotide sequence: TGTGCCTGGAGTCCAGACCGAGACACTGAAGCTTTCTTT.

The rearrangement uses TRBV5-1 and TRBJ2-7, with TRBD2 matching over 11 bases. The J segment lost 6 bases and the V segment lost 0 bases, leaving 5 bases of the junction unmatched. This CDR3 contains 15 residues. Germline loops: CDR1 SGHRS, CDR2 YFSETQ. The CDR3 bases are TGCGCCAGCAGCTTGGCACTAGCGGGAGAAGGCGAGCAGTACTTC. This gives the protein CASSLALAGEGEQYF. Combining the CDR3 with reference TRBV5-1 and TRBJ2-7 gives the whole variable domain KAGVTQTPRYLIKTRGQQVTLSCSPISGHRSVSWYQQTPGQGLQFLFEYFSETQRNKGNFPGRFSGRQFSNSRSEMNVSTLELGDSALYLCASSLALAGEGEQYFGPGTRLTVT.

V usage is TRBV5-4 and J usage is TRBJ1-5; D gene ambiguous. The CDR3 is made up of 15 amino acids. The germline V gene has CDR1 SGHNT and CDR2 YYREEE (reference sequence). The germline V and J ends were trimmed by 4 bases and 0 bases, with 11 bases remaining between them. The CDR3 sequence: CASSRTDSSNQPQHF. The DNA of the CDR3 is TGTGCCAGCAGCCGGACGGATAGTAGCAATCAGCCCCAGCATTTT.

V gene TRBV28 combines with J gene TRBJ1-4; D gene uncertain. Trimming cost V 6 bases and J 5 bases, with 10 bases left between them. This CDR3 region has 13 residues. CDR1 and CDR2 from the germline V gene are MDHEN and SYDVKM. The CDR3 is CASRAALNEKLFF. CDR3 coding DNA: TGTGCCAGCAGGGCGGCCCTCAATGAAAAACTGTTTTTT.

The chain recombines TRBV11-2 with TRBJ2-5; D might be TRBD1 (6 bases). Germline-derived CDR1 and CDR2 are SGHAT and FQNNGV. V was trimmed by 1 base and J by 2 bases, leaving 11 bases between them. The CDR3 length is 15 residues. CDR3 residues: CASSLGGQRQETQYF. Written as DNA, the CDR3 is TGTGCCAGCAGCTTAGGGGGGCAGAGACAAGAGACCCAGTACTTC.

J is TRBJ2-7 and V is TRBV28; weak D call: TRBD1 (5 bases). Germline V lookup: CDR1 MDHEN, CDR2 SYDVKM. The CDR3 consists of 14 residues. V shed 3 bases and J shed 1 base, with 10 bases lying between them. The CDR3 DNA sequence: TGTGCCAGCAGTTTGTCAGGGCTATCCTACGAGCAGTACTTC. This sequence encodes CASSLSGLSYEQYF. Full variable domain (rest looked up from reference TRBV28 and TRBJ2-7): DVKVTQSSRYLVKRTGEKVFLECVQDMDHENMFWYRQDPGLGLRLIYFSYDVKMKEKGDIPEGYSVSREKKERFSLILESASTNQTSMYLCASSLSGLSYEQYFGPGTRLTVT.

A remark on this clone: It is likely a read error: a sequence one base away is far more abundant. This chain links TRBV4-2 with TRBJ1-2; 7 nucleotides align to TRBD1. Trimming removed 3 bases from V and 4 bases from J; junction bases left unmatched: 17. From germline, CDR1 is LGHNA and CDR2 YNFKEQ. The CDR3 has 18 amino acids. The CDR3 nucleotides read TGTGCCAGCAGCCACGCCTCCCCTGACAGGGTTCCTGGCTATGGCTACACCTTC. Translation: CASSHASPDRVPGYGYTF.

DNA of the CDR3: TGTGCCAGCAGCCCCCAAACAGGGGGAACGACTGAAGCTTTCTTT. It codes for CASSPQTGGTTEAFF. The V call is TRBV11-2, the J call TRBJ1-1, with 8 bases that match TRBD1. This CDR3 is built from 15 residues. The V gene end was trimmed by 5 bases and the J gene end by 5 bases; junction bases not matched to a gene: 10. Germline V gives CDR1 SGHAT, CDR2 FQNNGV.

This chain connects TRBV28 to TRBJ2-1; 8 bases fit TRBD2. CDR1 and CDR2 (germline): MDHEN, SYDVKM. This CDR3 has 17 amino acids. After removal of 5 bases from V and 4 bases from J, the junction contained 13 bases not matched to a gene. The CDR3 protein is CASSPAGLATSYNEQFF. The CDR3 DNA reads TGTGCCAGCAGTCCGGCCGGACTAGCTACGTCATACAATGAGCAGTTCTTC.

Note on this clone: Just one base apart from a much larger clone, this may be a read error. The genes are TRBV2 and TRBJ2-7, with D perhaps matching TRBD1 (5 bases). CDR1 SNHLY and CDR2 FYNNEI come from the germline V gene. This CDR3 has 14 amino acids. The CDR3 nucleotides are TGTGCCTGCAGTGTTCAGGGCCGGTTATCCGAGCAGTACTTC. This sequence encodes CACSVQGRLSEQYF.

The chain employs TRBV6-4 and TRBJ2-7; TRBD2 matches at 10 bases. Per germline, CDR1 MRHNA and CDR2 SNTAGT. V gave up 2 bases and J gave up 0 bases; unmatched junction bases: 10. This CDR3 has 18 amino acids. This CDR3 reads CASSDGETSGPNSYEQYF. Here the CDR3 DNA reads TGTGCCAGCAGTGACGGAGAGACTAGCGGGCCTAACTCCTACGAGCAGTACTTC.

This chain joins TRBV9 and TRBJ2-7; D is tentatively TRBD1 or TRBD2 (6 bases each). V was trimmed by 0 bases and J by 1 base, leaving 8 bases between them. Germline CDR1 reads SGDLS; CDR2 reads YYNGEE. The length of the CDR3 is 14 residues. This CDR3 is CASSVAGASYEQYF. Here the CDR3 DNA reads TGTGCCAGCAGCGTAGCGGGGGCTTCCTACGAGCAGTACTTC.

J is TRBJ2-2 and V is TRBV7-2; D possibly uses TRBD1 or TRBD2 (5 bases each). V was shortened by 3 bases and J by 3 bases, with 8 bases between the two germline ends. The CDR3 spans 14 residues. Germline V gene data show CDR1 as SGHTA and CDR2 as FQGNSA. CDR3 loop: CASSFEGYTGELFF. CDR3 coding DNA: TGTGCCAGCAGCTTTGAGGGGTACACCGGGGAGCTGTTTTTT.

The rearrangement uses TRBV28 and TRBJ2-5; TRBD1 matches 11 bases. Trimming took 6 bases from V and 0 from J; bases not matched to a gene: 3. This CDR3 spans 15 amino acids. Germline V CDR1 and CDR2: MDHEN, SYDVKM. The CDR3 reads CASSGTGGHQETQYF. DNA of the CDR3: TGTGCCAGCAGCGGGACAGGGGGGCACCAAGAGACCCAGTACTTC.

The J gene is TRBJ2-5, the V gene TRBV29-1; TRBD2 aligns across 8 bases. The V gene end was trimmed by 3 bases and the J gene end by 5 bases; junction bases not matched to a gene: 2. CDR3 length equals 12 residues. Germline-derived CDR1 and CDR2 are SQVTM and ANQGSEA. The CDR3 here is CSVDRGGETQYF. CDR3 DNA: TGCAGCGTTGACCGGGGGGGGGAGACCCAGTACTTC. The full variable domain, with the rest looked up from reference TRBV29-1 and TRBJ2-5, is SAVISQKPSRDICQRGTSLTIQCQVDSQVTMMFWYRQQPGQSLTLIATANQGSEATYESGFVIDKFPISRPNLTFSTLTVSNMSPEDSSIYLCSVDRGGETQYFGPGTRLLVL.

This rearrangement joins TRBV28 to TRBJ1-1; 9 bases match TRBD1. The germline gives CDR1 MDHEN, CDR2 SYDVKM. Trimming cost V 6 bases and J 10 bases; bases outside gene matches: 21. The CDR3 is 17 amino acids. The CDR3 is CASSPEPGQGFFGRAFF. CDR3 coding DNA: TGTGCCAGCAGCCCCGAACCGGGACAGGGTTTTTTTGGGCGAGCTTTCTTT.

The chain employs TRBV11-2 and TRBJ2-5; D perhaps matches TRBD1 (6 bases). This CDR3 region has 14 residues. Germline V gene lookup returns CDR1 SGHAT and CDR2 FQNNGV. Deletions cut 3 bases from V and 2 bases from J, with 10 bases between. The CDR3 here is CASSFGTIQETQYF. Here the CDR3 DNA reads TGTGCCAGCAGCTTCGGGACAATACAAGAGACCCAGTACTTC.

The J gene is TRBJ2-3, the V gene TRBV30, with D possibly being TRBD1 or TRBD2 (5 bases each). V gave up 2 bases and J gave up 0 bases, with 12 bases separating them. Germline V lookup: CDR1 GTSNPN, CDR2 SVGIG (reference sequence). CDR3 length: 15 amino acids. CDR3 sequence reads: CAWSPGTQSTDTQYF. The CDR3 nucleotides read TGTGCCTGGAGTCCCGGGACCCAAAGCACAGATACGCAGTATTTT.

This clone was seen more than once but under ten times. The rearrangement uses TRBV19 and TRBJ2-2; no reliable D call. The V end was cut by 9 bases, the J end by 0 bases, with 14 bases between. The CDR3 contains 15 residues. Germline V gives CDR1 LNHDA, CDR2 SQIVND (reference sequence). In DNA, the CDR3 is TGTGCCAGCCAACCAACGGCTACGAACACCGGGGAGCTGTTTTTT. This codes for CASQPTATNTGELFF.

V and J are TRBV5-6 and TRBJ1-1, with 12 bases identical to TRBD1. This CDR3 spans 16 amino acids. After removal of 5 bases from V and 4 bases from J, the junction contained 9 bases not matched to a gene. Germline-derived CDR1 and CDR2 are SGHDT and YYEEEE. CDR3 loop: CASRRLGTGGGTEAFF. The DNA of the CDR3 is TGTGCCAGCAGGCGACTCGGGACAGGGGGCGGCACTGAAGCTTTCTTT.

This clone was counted between two and nine times. V and J are TRBV7-2 and TRBJ1-2; TRBD1 is a possible D gene (6 bases). CDR3 length: 17 residues. V lost 5 bases, J lost 8 bases, and 27 bases lay in between. The V gene's germline CDR1 is SGHTA and CDR2 FQGNSA. For the CDR3, the DNA is TGTGCCAGCAGCCCCGGGGGGGGCGGGCGTTTCGTCTTGGGCTACACCTTC. This sequence encodes CASSPGGGGRFVLGYTF.

V gene TRBV5-1 combines with J gene TRBJ2-7, with D perhaps assigned TRBD1 or TRBD2 (5 bases each). Trimming took 1 base from V and 6 from J, leaving 17 bases between them. Germline V CDR1 and CDR2: SGHRS, YFSETQ. CDR3 size: 15 residues. The chain's CDR3 is CASSLFSGAYVEQYF. In nucleotides, the CDR3 is TGCGCCAGCAGCTTGTTTTCCGGGGCCTACGTCGAGCAGTACTTC.

The V call is TRBV19, the J call TRBJ1-3; D is perhaps TRBD1 (5 bases). The germline V gene encodes CDR1 LNHDA and CDR2 SQIVND (reference sequence). CDR3 length: 14 residues. The CDR3 nucleotides read TGTGCGTCCGCACAGGAGACCTATGGAAACACCATATATTTT. Residues: CASAQETYGNTIYF.

The V and J genes are TRBV7-6 and TRBJ2-7, with a possible D match to TRBD1 (7 bases). V was clipped by 9 bases and J by 3 bases, with 12 bases between them. Germline V gives CDR1 SGHVS, CDR2 FNYEAQ. This CDR3 has 12 residues. DNA of the CDR3: TGTGCCAGTGGACAGGACTACTACGAGCAGTACTTC. Translated, it gives CASGQDYYEQYF.

The gene calls are TRBV5-4 and TRBJ1-1, with a tentative D call TRBD1 (6 bases). Looked up from germline, CDR1 is SGHNT and CDR2 is YYREEE (reference sequence). The CDR3 is made up of 14 amino acids. Trimming took 1 base from V and 0 from J, leaving 7 bases between them. CDR3 coding DNA: TGTGCCAGCAGCTTGACAGGGATGAACACTGAAGCTTTCTTT. It encodes CASSLTGMNTEAFF. The whole variable domain, filled in from reference TRBV5-4 and TRBJ1-1, reads ETGVTQSPTHLIKTRGQQVTLRCSSQSGHNTVSWYQQALGQGPQFIFQYYREEENGRGNFPPRFSGLQFPNYSSELNVNALELDDSALYLCASSLTGMNTEAFFGQGTRLTVV.